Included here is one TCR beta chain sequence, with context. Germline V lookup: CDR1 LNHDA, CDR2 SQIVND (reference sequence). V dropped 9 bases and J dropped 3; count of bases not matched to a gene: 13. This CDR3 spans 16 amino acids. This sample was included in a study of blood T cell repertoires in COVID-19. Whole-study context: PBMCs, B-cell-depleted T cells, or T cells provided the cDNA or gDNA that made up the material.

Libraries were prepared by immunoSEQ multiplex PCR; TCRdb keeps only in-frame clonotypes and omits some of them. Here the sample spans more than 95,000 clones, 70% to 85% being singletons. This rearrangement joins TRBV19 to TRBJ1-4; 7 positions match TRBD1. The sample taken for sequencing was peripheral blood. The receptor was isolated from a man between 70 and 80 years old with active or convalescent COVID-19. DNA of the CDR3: TGTGCCAGCGGCCCCGCCAGGGACAGCCCTAATGAAAAACTGTTTTTT. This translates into CASGPARDSPNEKLFF.